Listed below are T cell receptor beta chains from one sample, sequenced in a study of human T cells and chemical hapten exposure. TCRdb processed the RACE reads anew with MiXCR; each CDR3 protein has one entry. Found here are roughly 98,000 distinct CDR3 sequences, over 10% of them singletons; the top ten hold around 2.2%. Sequences were derived from whole blood, sampled in connection with sensitization to the hapten diphenylcyclopropenone (DPC). The receptors stem from a woman between 35 and 50 years old with alopecia areata. Some clones in this sample may be carry-over from other donors' samples. Each CDR3 is given with its conserved first and last residue. A D gene is named only where the DNA matches it firmly. Size tells how often a clone was seen (once, few, many) or the class of an expanded clone, and some rows leave it out.

D: .; J: TRBJ2-2; size: few; V: TRBV6-6; CDR3: CASTYADTGELFF; DNA: TGTGCCAGCACTTACGCGGACACCGGGGAGCTGTTTTTT
D: .; J: TRBJ2-7; size: .; V: TRBV28; CDR3: CASSRNYEQYF; DNA: TGTGCCAGCAGCCGCAACTACGAGCAGTACTTC
D: .; J: TRBJ2-1; size: once; V: TRBV6-2/TRBV6-3; CDR3: CASSYGEGNEQFF; DNA: TGTGCCAGCAGTTACGGAGAGGGTAATGAGCAGTTCTTC
D: .; J: TRBJ2-7; size: .; V: TRBV4-3; CDR3: CASSTGPNPYEQYF; DNA: TGCGCCAGCAGCACGGGACCGAACCCCTACGAGCAGTACTTC
D: .; J: TRBJ2-1; size: few; V: TRBV11-3; CDR3: CASSEGQSSYNEQFF; DNA: TGTGCCAGCTCCGAAGGGCAAAGCTCCTACAATGAGCAGTTCTTC
D: .; J: TRBJ1-5; size: .; V: TRBV10-3; CDR3: CAISESTQPQHF; DNA: TGTGCCATCAGTGAGTCGACCCAGCCCCAGCATTTT
D: .; J: TRBJ2-3; size: few; V: TRBV12-3/TRBV12-4; CDR3: CASSLVGPTDTQYF; DNA: TGTGCCAGCAGTTTGGTGGGGCCAACAGATACGCAGTATTTT
D: .; J: TRBJ2-5; size: few; V: TRBV7-2; CDR3: CASSSAIRETQYF; DNA: TGTGCCAGCAGCTCAGCTATAAGAGAGACCCAGTACTTC
D: .; J: TRBJ2-7; size: .; V: TRBV4-2; CDR3: CASSQGGVSSYEQYF; DNA: TGTGCCAGCAGCCAAGGAGGGGTGAGCTCCTACGAGCAGTACTTC
D: .; J: TRBJ1-3; size: few; V: TRBV18; CDR3: CASQDSSGNTIYF; DNA: TGTGCTTCTCAGGACTCCTCTGGAAACACCATATATTTT
D: .; J: TRBJ2-1; size: few; V: TRBV18; CDR3: CASSPGTMENEQFF; DNA: TGTGCCAGCTCACCCGGGACGATGGAGAATGAGCAGTTCTTC
D: .; J: TRBJ2-7; size: many; V: TRBV7-2; CDR3: CASSPGRGSYEQYF; DNA: TGTGCCAGCAGCCCGGGGCGCGGATCCTACGAGCAGTACTTC
D: TRBD2; J: TRBJ2-1; size: many; V: TRBV5-4; CDR3: CASSPRGLAWNEQFF; DNA: TGTGCCAGCAGTCCTAGGGGACTAGCGTGGAATGAGCAGTTCTTC
D: TRBD1; J: TRBJ2-1; size: many; V: TRBV5-4; CDR3: CASSPGGDRGRNEQFF; DNA: TGTGCCAGCAGCCCAGGAGGAGACAGGGGCCGCAATGAGCAGTTCTTC
D: .; J: TRBJ2-5; size: .; V: TRBV7-2; CDR3: CASSLAPGETQYF; DNA: TGTGCCAGCAGCTTAGCTCCCGGGGAGACCCAGTACTTC
D: TRBD2; J: TRBJ2-3; size: few; V: TRBV6-2/TRBV6-3; CDR3: CASRKSPGLAGTTDTQYF; DNA: TGTGCCAGCAGAAAATCCCCCGGACTAGCGGGAACCACAGATACGCAGTATTTT
D: .; J: TRBJ2-7; size: .; V: TRBV30; CDR3: CAWSVQGFSEQYF; DNA: TGTGCCTGGAGTGTACAAGGGTTCAGCGAGCAGTACTTC
D: .; J: TRBJ2-7; size: .; V: TRBV20-1; CDR3: CSATTDSSYEQYF; DNA: TGCAGTGCTACCACGGATAGCTCCTACGAGCAGTACTTC
D: .; J: TRBJ2-5; size: few; V: TRBV7-6; CDR3: CASSFGGGRETQYF; DNA: TGTGCCAGCAGCTTTGGGGGGGGGCGAGAGACCCAGTACTTC
D: TRBD2; J: TRBJ2-2; size: few; V: TRBV6-6; CDR3: CASSSGLAGTGELFF; DNA: TGTGCCAGCAGTTCGGGACTAGCGGGCACCGGGGAGCTGTTTTTT
D: TRBD2; J: TRBJ2-3; size: few; V: TRBV20-1; CDR3: CSAASGRETSTDTQYF; DNA: TGCAGTGCTGCTAGCGGGAGGGAAACTAGCACAGATACGCAGTATTTT
D: .; J: TRBJ1-1; size: .; V: TRBV2; CDR3: CASKGSLNTEAFF; DNA: TGTGCCAGCAAGGGCAGCTTGAACACTGAAGCTTTCTTT
D: .; J: TRBJ2-5; size: .; V: TRBV6-6; CDR3: CASSYSSGVGTQYF; DNA: TGTGCCAGCAGTTACTCATCAGGGGTTGGGACCCAGTACTTC
D: .; J: TRBJ1-2; size: many; V: TRBV6-2/TRBV6-3; CDR3: CASSYSWDGNYGYTF; DNA: TGTGCCAGCAGTTACTCTTGGGACGGTAACTATGGCTACACCTTC
D: .; J: TRBJ1-3; size: .; V: TRBV7-8; CDR3: CASSFGVRGVGGNTIYF; DNA: TGTGCCAGCAGCTTTGGTGTCAGGGGTGTGGGTGGAAACACCATATATTTT
D: .; J: TRBJ2-7; size: few; V: TRBV7-9; CDR3: CASSLPTRGESFNEQYF; DNA: TGTGCCAGCAGCCTCCCCACTAGAGGGGAAAGTTTCAACGAGCAGTACTTC
D: TRBD2; J: TRBJ2-5; size: many; V: TRBV6-2/TRBV6-3; CDR3: CASSYVSGRPQETQYF; DNA: TGTGCCAGCAGTTACGTTAGCGGGAGGCCTCAAGAGACCCAGTACTTC
D: .; J: TRBJ1-5; size: few; V: TRBV12-3/TRBV12-4; CDR3: CASRETYHQPQHF; DNA: TGTGCCAGCAGAGAGACATACCATCAGCCCCAGCATTTT
D: .; J: TRBJ2-7; size: few; V: TRBV24-1; CDR3: CATSDSDGSSYEQYF; DNA: TGTGCCACCAGTGATTCTGACGGGAGCTCCTACGAGCAGTACTTC
D: TRBD2; J: TRBJ2-1; size: few; V: TRBV28; CDR3: CASSSGTSGNLNEQFF; DNA: TGTGCCAGCAGTTCCGGGACTAGCGGGAATTTGAATGAGCAGTTCTTC
D: .; J: TRBJ2-1; size: many; V: TRBV18; CDR3: CASSSAGENEQFF; DNA: TGTGCCAGCTCATCTGCAGGGGAGAATGAGCAGTTCTTC
D: .; J: TRBJ1-3; size: few; V: TRBV12-3/TRBV12-4; CDR3: CASRSTANSGNTIYF; DNA: TGTGCCAGCAGATCTACTGCTAACTCTGGAAACACCATATATTTT
D: TRBD2; J: TRBJ2-1; size: .; V: TRBV19; CDR3: CASSLAGEGGNEQFF; DNA: TGTGCCAGTAGTTTAGCGGGAGAAGGAGGGAATGAGCAGTTCTTC
D: TRBD1; J: TRBJ1-1; size: .; V: TRBV6-6; CDR3: CASRYGTGNTGAFF; DNA: TGTGCCAGCAGGTACGGGACAGGGAACACTGGAGCTTTCTTT
D: TRBD1; J: TRBJ2-5; size: few; V: TRBV7-6; CDR3: CASSSRDSRDTQYF; DNA: TGTGCCAGCAGCTCCCGGGACAGCCGAGACACCCAGTACTTC
D: TRBD1; J: TRBJ2-2; size: few; V: TRBV28; CDR3: CASSLLDRVAGELFF; DNA: TGTGCCAGCAGTTTACTGGACAGGGTCGCCGGGGAGCTGTTTTTT
D: TRBD1; J: TRBJ1-1; size: many; V: TRBV14; CDR3: CASSPRQGTYAFF; DNA: TGTGCCAGCAGCCCGAGACAGGGCACCTACGCTTTCTTT
D: .; J: TRBJ1-5; size: .; V: TRBV20-1; CDR3: CSAIRSVGSGRNQPQHF; DNA: TGCAGTGCTATACGCTCAGTTGGCAGCGGTAGGAATCAGCCCCAGCATTTT
D: .; J: TRBJ2-3; size: few; V: TRBV18; CDR3: CASSPQDLSDTQYF; DNA: TGTGCCAGCTCACCGCAGGATTTATCAGATACGCAGTATTTT
D: .; J: TRBJ2-1; size: many; V: TRBV6-2/TRBV6-3; CDR3: CASSYSPGGGLYNEQFF; DNA: TGTGCCAGCAGTTACTCCCCGGGAGGGGGCCTTTACAATGAGCAGTTCTTC
D: .; J: TRBJ1-1; size: .; V: TRBV20-1; CDR3: CSAPARTGNTEAFF; DNA: TGCAGTGCCCCGGCCAGGACGGGGAACACTGAAGCTTTCTTT
D: .; J: TRBJ2-1; size: few; V: TRBV5-1; CDR3: CASSLLTSNEQFF; DNA: TGCGCCAGCAGCTTGCTGACTAGCAATGAGCAGTTCTTC
D: .; J: TRBJ2-2; size: few; V: TRBV7-3; CDR3: CASSFGAGELFF; DNA: TGTGCCAGCAGCTTCGGTGCCGGGGAGCTGTTTTTT
D: .; J: TRBJ2-2; size: .; V: TRBV18; CDR3: CASSAGQVRGLVNTGELFF; DNA: TGTGCCAGCTCGGCGGGTCAAGTTAGGGGTCTGGTTAACACCGGGGAGCTGTTTTTT
D: .; J: TRBJ1-1; size: few; V: TRBV7-2; CDR3: CASSLAPRGQNTEAFF; DNA: TGTGCCAGCAGCTTAGCCCCAAGGGGACAGAACACTGAAGCTTTCTTT
D: .; J: TRBJ2-1; size: .; V: TRBV7-2; CDR3: CASSSFGSYNEQFF; DNA: TGTGCCAGCAGCTCTTTCGGCTCCTACAATGAGCAGTTCTTC
D: .; J: TRBJ2-2; size: few; V: TRBV29-1; CDR3: CSVARPGGTGELFF; DNA: TGCAGCGTTGCACGGCCAGGGGGGACCGGGGAGCTGTTTTTT
D: .; J: TRBJ2-7; size: .; V: TRBV27; CDR3: CASSFLGGEQYF; DNA: TGTGCCAGCAGTTTTCTGGGGGGCGAGCAGTACTTC
D: .; J: TRBJ2-5; size: many; V: TRBV4-1; CDR3: CASSQEFTLGTQYF; DNA: TGCGCCAGCAGCCAAGAATTTACCTTGGGGACCCAGTACTTC
D: .; J: TRBJ1-1; size: .; V: TRBV6-2/TRBV6-3; CDR3: CASRDRSDTEAFF; DNA: TGTGCCAGCAGAGACCGTTCTGACACTGAAGCTTTCTTT
D: TRBD2; J: TRBJ2-5; size: .; V: TRBV2; CDR3: CASSAGLAQETQYF; DNA: TGTGCCAGCAGCGCAGGACTAGCGCAAGAGACCCAGTACTTC
D: .; J: TRBJ2-3; size: .; V: TRBV18; CDR3: CASSPPLEAESPDTQYF; DNA: TGTGCCAGCTCACCTCCCCTGGAGGCGGAGTCCCCAGATACGCAGTATTTT
D: .; J: TRBJ2-7; size: .; V: TRBV29-1; CDR3: CSVVGLGGPYEQYF; DNA: TGCAGCGTTGTGGGCCTTGGAGGCCCCTACGAGCAGTACTTC
D: TRBD1; J: TRBJ1-1; size: many; V: TRBV4-3; CDR3: CASSQDYRTGPIHEAFF; DNA: TGCGCCAGCAGCCAAGATTATCGGACAGGGCCTATCCATGAAGCTTTCTTT